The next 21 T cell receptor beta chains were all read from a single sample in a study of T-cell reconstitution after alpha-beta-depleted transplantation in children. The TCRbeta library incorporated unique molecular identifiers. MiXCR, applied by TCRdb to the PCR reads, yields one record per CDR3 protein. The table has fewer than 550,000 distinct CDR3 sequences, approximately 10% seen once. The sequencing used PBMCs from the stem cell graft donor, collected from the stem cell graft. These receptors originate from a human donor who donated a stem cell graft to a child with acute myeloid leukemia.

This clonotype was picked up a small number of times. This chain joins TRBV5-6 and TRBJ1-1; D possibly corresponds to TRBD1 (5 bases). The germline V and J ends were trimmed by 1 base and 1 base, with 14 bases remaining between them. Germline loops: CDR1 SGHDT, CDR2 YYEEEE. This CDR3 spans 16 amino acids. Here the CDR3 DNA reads TGTGCCAGCAGCTTGCTGTTCGTGGGGCCGAACACTGAAGCTTTCTTT. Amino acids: CASSLLFVGPNTEAFF.

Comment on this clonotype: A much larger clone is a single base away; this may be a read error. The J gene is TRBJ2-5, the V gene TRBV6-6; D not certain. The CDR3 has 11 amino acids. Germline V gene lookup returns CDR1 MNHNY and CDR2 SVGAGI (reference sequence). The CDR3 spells CASSHQETHYF. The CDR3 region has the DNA TGTGCCAGCAGTCACCAAGAGACCCACTACTTC.

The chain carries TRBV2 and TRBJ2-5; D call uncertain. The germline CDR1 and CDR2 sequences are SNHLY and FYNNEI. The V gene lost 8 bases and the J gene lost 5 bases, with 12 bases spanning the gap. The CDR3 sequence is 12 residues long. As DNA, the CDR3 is TGTGCCAGCTGGGTTGGCACGGAGACCCAGTACTTC. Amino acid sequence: CASWVGTETQYF.

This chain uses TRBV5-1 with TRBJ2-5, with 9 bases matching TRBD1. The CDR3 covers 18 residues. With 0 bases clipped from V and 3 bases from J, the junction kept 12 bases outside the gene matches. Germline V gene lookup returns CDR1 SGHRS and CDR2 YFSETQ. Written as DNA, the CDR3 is TGCGCCAGCAGCTTGGCAGCCGCTGGACAGGGGCCGAAAGAGACCCAGTACTTC. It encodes CASSLAAAGQGPKETQYF. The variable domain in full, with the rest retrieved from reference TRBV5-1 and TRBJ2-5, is KAGVTQTPRYLIKTRGQQVTLSCSPISGHRSVSWYQQTPGQGLQFLFEYFSETQRNKGNFPGRFSGRQFSNSRSEMNVSTLELGDSALYLCASSLAAAGQGPKETQYFGPGTRLLVL.

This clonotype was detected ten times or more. The CDR3 DNA reads as TGTGCCAGCAGCCGCGGGGAAAGTTACTACAATGAGCAGTTCTTC. This translates into CASSRGESYYNEQFF. V is TRBV5-6 and J is TRBJ2-1; possible D gene TRBD2, 6 bases. The CDR3 length is 15 residues. The V end was cut by 4 bases, the J end by 3 bases, with 14 bases between. The germline V gene encodes CDR1 SGHDT and CDR2 YYEEEE.

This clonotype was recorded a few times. CDR3 loop: CSVGDRRTSTDTQYF. The DNA of the CDR3 is TGCAGCGTTGGGGACAGGCGGACTAGCACAGATACGCAGTATTTT. V and J are TRBV29-1 and TRBJ2-3, with 8 bases identical to TRBD1. Germline lookup yields CDR1 SQVTM and CDR2 ANQGSEA. V was pared by 4 bases and J by 0 bases, with 6 bases of the junction left unmatched. The CDR3 loop spans 15 amino acids.

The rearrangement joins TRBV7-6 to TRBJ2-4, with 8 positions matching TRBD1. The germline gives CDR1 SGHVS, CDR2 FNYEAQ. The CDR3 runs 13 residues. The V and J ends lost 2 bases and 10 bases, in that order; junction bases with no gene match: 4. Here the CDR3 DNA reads TGTGCCAGCAGCTTACAGCAGGGGGCAATTCAGTACTTC. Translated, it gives CASSLQQGAIQYF. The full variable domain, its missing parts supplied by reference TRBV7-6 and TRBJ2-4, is GAGVSQSPRYKVTKRGQDVALRCDPISGHVSLYWYRQALGQGPEFLTYFNYEAQQDKSGLPNDRFSAERPEGSISTLTIQRTEQRDSAMYRCASSLQQGAIQYFGAGTRLSVL.

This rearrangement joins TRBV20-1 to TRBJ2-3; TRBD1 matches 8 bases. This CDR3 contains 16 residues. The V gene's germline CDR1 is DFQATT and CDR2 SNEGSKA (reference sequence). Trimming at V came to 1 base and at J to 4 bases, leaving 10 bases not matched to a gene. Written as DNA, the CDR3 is TGCAGTGCTAGAGTGGGGGACAGGAGTTTCGCAGATACGCAGTATTTT. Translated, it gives CSARVGDRSFADTQYF.

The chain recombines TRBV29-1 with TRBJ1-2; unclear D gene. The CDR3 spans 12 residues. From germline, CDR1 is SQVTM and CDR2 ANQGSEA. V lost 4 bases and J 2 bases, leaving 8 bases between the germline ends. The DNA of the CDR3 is TGCAGCGTTGGGGAAGAGAACTATGGCTACACCTTC. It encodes CSVGEENYGYTF.

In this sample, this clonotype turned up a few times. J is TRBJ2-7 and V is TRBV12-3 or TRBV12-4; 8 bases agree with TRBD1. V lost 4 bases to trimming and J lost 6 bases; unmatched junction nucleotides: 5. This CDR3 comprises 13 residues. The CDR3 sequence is CASSSGTGGEQYF. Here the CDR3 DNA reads TGTGCCAGCAGTTCCGGGACAGGCGGCGAGCAGTACTTC.

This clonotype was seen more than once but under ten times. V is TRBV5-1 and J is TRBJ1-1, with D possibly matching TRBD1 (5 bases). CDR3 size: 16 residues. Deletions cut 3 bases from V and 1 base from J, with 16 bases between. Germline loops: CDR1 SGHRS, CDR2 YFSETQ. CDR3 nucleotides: TGCGCCAGCAGCTACGGGGACGTTTTTCGGAACACTGAAGCTTTCTTT. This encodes CASSYGDVFRNTEAFF.

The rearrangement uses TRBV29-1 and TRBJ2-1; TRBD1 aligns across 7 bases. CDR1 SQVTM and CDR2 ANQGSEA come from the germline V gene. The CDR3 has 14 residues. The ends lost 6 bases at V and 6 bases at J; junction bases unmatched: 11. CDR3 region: CSVNPGQNRNEQFF. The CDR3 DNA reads TGCAGCGTCAACCCGGGACAGAACCGCAATGAGCAGTTCTTC.

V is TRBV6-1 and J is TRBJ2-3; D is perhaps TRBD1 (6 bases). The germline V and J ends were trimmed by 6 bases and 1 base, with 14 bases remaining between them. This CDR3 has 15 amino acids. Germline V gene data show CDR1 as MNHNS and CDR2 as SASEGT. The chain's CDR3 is CASRGRQVRTDTQYF. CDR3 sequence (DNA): TGTGCCAGCAGGGGCCGACAGGTCCGCACAGATACGCAGTATTTT.

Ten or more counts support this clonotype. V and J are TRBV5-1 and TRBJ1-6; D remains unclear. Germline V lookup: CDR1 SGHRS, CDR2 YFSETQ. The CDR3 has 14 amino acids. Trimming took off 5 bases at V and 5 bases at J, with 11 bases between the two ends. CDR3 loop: CASRGATDNSPLHF. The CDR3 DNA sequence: TGCGCCAGCAGGGGTGCGACTGATAATTCACCCCTCCACTTT.

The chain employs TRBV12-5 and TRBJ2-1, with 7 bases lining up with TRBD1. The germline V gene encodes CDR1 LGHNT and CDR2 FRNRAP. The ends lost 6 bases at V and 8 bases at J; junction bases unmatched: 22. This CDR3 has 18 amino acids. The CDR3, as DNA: TGTGCTAGTGGCGGAGACAGTCCTGACAGGGAATTCTATCATGAGCAGTTCTTC. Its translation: CASGGDSPDREFYHEQFF.

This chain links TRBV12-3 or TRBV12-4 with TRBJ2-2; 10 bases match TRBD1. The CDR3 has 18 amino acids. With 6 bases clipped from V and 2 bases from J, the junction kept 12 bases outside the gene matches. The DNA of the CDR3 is TGTGCCAGCAGCCCGGATGCTCGACAGGGGGCCAACACCGGGGAGCTGTTTTTT. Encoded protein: CASSPDARQGANTGELFF.

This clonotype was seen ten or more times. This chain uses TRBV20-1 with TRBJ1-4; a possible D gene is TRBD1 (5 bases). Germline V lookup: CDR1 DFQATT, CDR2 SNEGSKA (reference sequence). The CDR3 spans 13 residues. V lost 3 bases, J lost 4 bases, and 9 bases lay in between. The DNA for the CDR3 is TGCAGTGCTAGGTGGGGGGTTAATGAAAAACTGTTTTTT. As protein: CSARWGVNEKLFF.

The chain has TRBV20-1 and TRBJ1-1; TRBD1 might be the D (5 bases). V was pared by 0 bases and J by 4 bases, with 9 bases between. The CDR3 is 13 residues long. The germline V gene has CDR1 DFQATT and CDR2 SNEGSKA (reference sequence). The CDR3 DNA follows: TGCAGTGCTAGAGATCCAGGGTTCACTGAAGCTTTCTTT. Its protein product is CSARDPGFTEAFF.

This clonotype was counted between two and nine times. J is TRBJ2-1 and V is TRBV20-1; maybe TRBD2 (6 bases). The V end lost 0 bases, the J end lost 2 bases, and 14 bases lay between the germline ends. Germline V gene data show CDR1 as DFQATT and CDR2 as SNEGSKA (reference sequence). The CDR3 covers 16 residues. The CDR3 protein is CSARDLMGLTYNEQFF. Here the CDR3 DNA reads TGCAGTGCTAGAGATTTGATGGGACTCACCTACAATGAGCAGTTCTTC.

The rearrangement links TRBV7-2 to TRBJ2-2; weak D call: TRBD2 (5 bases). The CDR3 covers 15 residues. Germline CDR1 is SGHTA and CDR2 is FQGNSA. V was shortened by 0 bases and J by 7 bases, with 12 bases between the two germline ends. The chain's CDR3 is CASSLARGYGGELFF. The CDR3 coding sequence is TGTGCCAGCAGCTTAGCTCGAGGGTACGGCGGGGAGCTGTTTTTT.

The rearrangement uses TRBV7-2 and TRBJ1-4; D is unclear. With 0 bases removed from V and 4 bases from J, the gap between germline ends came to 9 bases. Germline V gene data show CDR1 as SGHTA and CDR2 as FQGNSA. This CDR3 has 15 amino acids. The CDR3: CASSLAAGVNEKLFF. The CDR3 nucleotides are TGTGCCAGCAGCTTAGCGGCTGGAGTTAATGAAAAACTGTTTTTT.